These 19 T cell receptor beta chains were all obtained from the same sample, sequenced in a study of shared clonotypes between healthy human individuals. The naive CD8 subset, CD45RO-negative cells positively selected for CCR7, excluded terminally differentiated effector memory CD45RA+ cells. TCRdb's copy holds only in-frame clones and misses some; the assay was immunoSEQ multiplex PCR. The sample contains some 1,900,000 clones, about 95% of which appear only once. Sequences were obtained from naive CD8+ T cells sorted from blood. These receptors came from a young man in good health.

The rearrangement uses TRBV27 and TRBJ1-4, with 9 bases fitting TRBD1. The J segment lost 8 bases and the V segment lost 1 base, leaving 5 bases of the junction unmatched. From germline, CDR1 is MNHEY and CDR2 SMNVEV (reference sequence). CDR3 length equals 15 residues. The chain's CDR3 is CASSLWTGENEKLFF. CDR3 nucleotides: TGTGCCAGCAGTTTATGGACAGGGGAGAACGAAAAACTGTTTTTT.

This chain joins TRBV9 and TRBJ2-7, with 11 bases matching TRBD2. Germline loops: CDR1 SGDLS, CDR2 YYNGEE. The CDR3 spans 15 residues. The V gene end was trimmed by 3 bases and the J gene end by 4 bases; junction bases not matched to a gene: 6. The CDR3 here is CASSELAGDIYEQYF. CDR3 DNA: TGTGCCAGCAGCGAACTAGCGGGGGACATATACGAGCAGTACTTC. Filled out from reference TRBV9 and TRBJ2-7, the complete variable domain reads DSGVTQTPKHLITATGQRVTLRCSPRSGDLSVYWYQQSLDQGLQFLIQYYNGEERAKGNILERFSAQQFPDLHSELNLSSLELGDSALYFCASSELAGDIYEQYFGPGTRLTVT.

The gene calls are TRBV6-4 and TRBJ2-7, with 9 bases fitting TRBD1. Germline V gives CDR1 MRHNA, CDR2 SNTAGT. J lost 0 bases, V lost 4 bases, and 4 bases had no gene match. This CDR3 has 15 residues. CDR3 bases: TGTGCCAGCAGTGGGACAGGGGTGAGCTCCTACGAGCAGTACTTC. As protein: CASSGTGVSSYEQYF.

The gene calls are TRBV5-6 and TRBJ2-7; no firm D call. Germline V gives CDR1 SGHDT, CDR2 YYEEEE. This CDR3 is 14 amino acids long. V was pared by 0 bases and J by 2 bases, with 9 bases between. CDR3 residues: CASSLVISTYEQYF. Written as DNA, the CDR3 is TGTGCCAGCAGCTTGGTTATCTCTACCTACGAGCAGTACTTC.

The chain uses TRBV5-1 and TRBJ2-7, with D possibly TRBD1 on 6 matching bases. The CDR3 consists of 15 residues. V shed 0 bases and J shed 3 bases, with 13 bases lying between them. Germline V CDR1 and CDR2: SGHRS, YFSETQ. The CDR3 sequence is CASSLAQGRRYEQYF. CDR3 in DNA: TGCGCCAGCAGCTTGGCCCAGGGGCGCCGCTACGAGCAGTACTTC.

In the case of this clone: The sample carries other DNA sequences with the same CDR3. This chain links TRBV6-5 with TRBJ2-1; 11 bases agree with TRBD2. V shed 5 bases and J 3 bases; nucleotides not matched to a gene: 3. Germline CDR1 and CDR2: MNHEY and SVGAGI. This CDR3 is built from 15 residues. The CDR3 sequence is CASSTGTSGYNEQFF. CDR3 bases: TGTGCCAGCAGTACCGGGACTAGCGGCTACAATGAGCAGTTCTTC.

The chain couples TRBV27 to TRBJ2-1, with D perhaps assigned TRBD1 or TRBD2 (5 bases each). This CDR3 is 15 amino acids long. Looked up from germline, CDR1 is MNHEY and CDR2 is SMNVEV (reference sequence). The V end lost 0 bases, the J end lost 5 bases, and 11 bases lay between the germline ends. CDR3 sequence: CASSLSTGTHNEQFF. CDR3 sequence (DNA): TGTGCCAGCAGTTTATCCACGGGGACCCACAATGAGCAGTTCTTC.

The chain carries TRBV9 and TRBJ2-6; D gene uncertain. The CDR3 is 14 residues long. The germline CDR1 and CDR2 sequences are SGDLS and YYNGEE. V lost 3 bases and J 3 bases, leaving 7 bases between the germline ends. CDR3: CASSEPYGANVLTF. DNA of the CDR3: TGTGCCAGCAGCGAACCCTATGGGGCCAACGTCCTGACTTTC.

V and J are TRBV5-6 and TRBJ1-1; 10 bases fit TRBD1. CDR3 length equals 15 residues. Germline CDR1 SGHDT, CDR2 YYEEEE. Trimming removed 3 bases from V and 1 base from J; junction bases left unmatched: 3. The CDR3 protein is CASSWWDRGNTEAFF. The DNA of the CDR3 is TGTGCCAGCAGCTGGTGGGACAGGGGGAACACTGAAGCTTTCTTT.

V gene TRBV4-1 combines with J gene TRBJ2-1; 11 bases are a match to TRBD2. J was trimmed by 3 bases and V by 2 bases; bases with no gene match: 6. Germline V CDR1 and CDR2: MGHRA, YSYEKL. CDR3 length: 17 amino acids. DNA for the CDR3: TGCGCCAGCAGCCAACTTTCTAGCGGGAGGTACTACAATGAGCAGTTCTTC. Protein product: CASSQLSSGRYYNEQFF.

This clone showed up just once. This chain uses TRBV27 with TRBJ2-7; maybe TRBD1 (6 bases). V was clipped by 6 bases and J by 4 bases, with 22 bases between them. Germline V lookup: CDR1 MNHEY, CDR2 SMNVEV (reference sequence). The CDR3 runs 16 residues. DNA of the CDR3: TGTGCCAGCAGCCCATCGGCCGGGACAATCACGTACGAGCAGTACTTC. It yields the protein CASSPSAGTITYEQYF.

The chain has TRBV9 and TRBJ2-1; possible D gene TRBD2, 6 bases. The V and J ends lost 1 base and 7 bases respectively, with 15 bases between them. CDR1 is SGDLS, CDR2 YYNGEE, per germline. This CDR3 spans 15 amino acids. This chain's CDR3 is CASSVSGTGWNEQFF. CDR3 DNA sequence: TGTGCCAGCAGCGTATCCGGGACTGGATGGAATGAGCAGTTCTTC.

The V gene is TRBV7-9, the J gene TRBJ2-1; TRBD2 agrees at 9 bases. V lost 0 bases and J lost 5; bases outside the gene matches: 8. The CDR3 sequence is 17 residues long. Per the germline V gene, CDR1 is SEHNR and CDR2 is FQNEAQ (reference sequence). As DNA, the CDR3 is TGTGCCAGCAGCTTAGCGTGGGGCGGGAGGGTCGACAATGAGCAGTTCTTC. Translation gives CASSLAWGGRVDNEQFF.

V gene TRBV30 combines with J gene TRBJ1-2; D possibly corresponds to TRBD1 (6 bases). Per germline, CDR1 GTSNPN and CDR2 SVGIG (reference sequence). Trimming pared 1 base from V and 8 bases from J, leaving 14 bases between. There are 13 residues in the CDR3. The CDR3, as DNA: TGTGCCTGGAGTGAACAGGGCGACTCCGGCTACACCTTC. It is translated as CAWSEQGDSGYTF.

The V call is TRBV4-1, the J call TRBJ1-2; D unresolved. From germline, CDR1 is MGHRA and CDR2 YSYEKL. Trimming cost V 4 bases and J 4 bases, with 13 bases left between them. CDR3 length equals 14 residues. CDR3 nucleotide sequence: TGCGCCAGCAGCCCGGAGGCAGGAGTCTATGGCTACACCTTC. It translates to CASSPEAGVYGYTF.

Written as DNA, the CDR3 is TGTGCCAGCAGCGTATGGGGGGCCTCCTACAATGAGCAGTTCTTC. Protein product: CASSVWGASYNEQFF. The rearrangement links TRBV9 to TRBJ2-1; either TRBD1 or TRBD2 may fit D (6 bases each). Trimming left V 1 base short and J 0 bases short, with 8 bases between. CDR1 and CDR2 from the germline V gene are SGDLS and YYNGEE. This CDR3 contains 15 residues.

This chain connects TRBV27 to TRBJ1-5; D not certain. The CDR3 loop spans 17 amino acids. The germline V gene encodes CDR1 MNHEY and CDR2 SMNVEV (reference sequence). V was shortened by 6 bases and J by 0 bases, with 18 bases between the two germline ends. CDR3 amino acids: CASSPLAGVYSNQPQHF. CDR3 DNA: TGTGCCAGCAGCCCCCTCGCGGGAGTTTATAGCAATCAGCCCCAGCATTTT.

This clone has a single count. The chain couples TRBV27 to TRBJ1-1, with TRBD1 as a possible D gene (5 bases). Trimming took off 5 bases at V and 4 bases at J, with 11 bases between the two ends. Germline V gene lookup returns CDR1 MNHEY and CDR2 SMNVEV (reference sequence). This CDR3 has 13 residues. CDR3 region: CASSTMRGTEAFF. The DNA for the CDR3 is TGTGCCAGCAGTACCATGAGGGGCACTGAAGCTTTCTTT.

Points on this clone: The sample holds other DNA sequences that translate to the same CDR3. The rearrangement uses TRBV9 and TRBJ2-2; a weak D match, TRBD1 (5 bases). CDR3 size: 15 residues. Trimming shortened V by 0 bases and J by 4 bases, and 10 bases separated the two germline ends. The germline CDR1 and CDR2 sequences are SGDLS and YYNGEE. CDR3 DNA: TGTGCCAGCAGCGTAGATGGGGCCGGCACCGGGGAGCTGTTTTTT. This gives the protein CASSVDGAGTGELFF.